What follows are 25 T cell receptor beta chains derived from one specimen sequenced in a study of early T cells in non-severe SARS-CoV-2 infection. TCRdb reprocessed the 5' RACE reads with MiXCR, giving one entry per CDR3 protein. The sample carries about 99,000 distinct CDR3 sequences, 16% recorded once. Material: whole blood. Receptors were obtained from an adult who was a healthcare worker with PCR-confirmed SARS-CoV-2 infection or an uninfected control (not recorded which).

The sample holds a few counts of this clonotype. The V gene is TRBV7-9, the J gene TRBJ1-6; D not resolved. Germline V lookup: CDR1 SEHNR, CDR2 FQNEAQ (reference sequence). V lost 4 bases and J lost 7, with 14 bases in between. The CDR3 is 15 amino acids. This CDR3 reads CASSSPGQTNSPLHF. The CDR3 DNA reads TGTGCCAGCAGCTCTCCCGGGCAGACCAATTCACCCCTCCACTTT.

This clonotype has more than one count but fewer than ten. V is TRBV9 and J is TRBJ1-2, with TRBD1 as a possible D gene (5 bases). V was clipped by 3 bases and J by 8 bases, with 14 bases between them. CDR3 length equals 13 residues. CDR1 is SGDLS and CDR2 is YYNGEE in the germline V gene. CDR3 residues: CASSGTGLYGYTF. The CDR3 DNA reads as TGTGCCAGCAGCGGAACAGGTTTATACGGCTACACCTTC.

This clonotype was counted only a few times. CDR3 sequence reads: CASSSTGEQFF. As DNA, the CDR3 is TGTGCCAGTAGTAGCACGGGAGAGCAGTTCTTC. The chain joins TRBV19 to TRBJ2-1, with D perhaps matching TRBD2 (5 bases). Germline assignment: CDR1 LNHDA and CDR2 SQIVND (reference sequence). The CDR3 loop spans 11 amino acids. The germline V and J ends were trimmed by 4 bases and 10 bases, with 8 bases remaining between them.

This clonotype was picked up a small number of times. The chain couples TRBV4-2 to TRBJ2-1; 9 bases are shared with TRBD2. With 0 bases clipped from V and 5 bases from J, the junction kept 5 bases outside the gene matches. In germline, CDR1 is LGHNA, CDR2 YNFKEQ. This CDR3 spans 16 amino acids. As DNA, the CDR3 is TGTGCCAGCAGCCAAGATCTTACTAGCGGGCACAATGAGCAGTTCTTC. Translating it yields CASSQDLTSGHNEQFF.

This clonotype was counted between two and nine times. V and J are TRBV7-9 and TRBJ1-2; 7 bases are shared with TRBD1. CDR3 size: 13 residues. J gave up 7 bases and V 4 bases, and 6 bases lay outside the gene matches. CDR1 and CDR2 (germline): SEHNR, FQNEAQ (reference sequence). CDR3 sequence (DNA): TGTGCCAGCAGCTGGGAGGGGGCGCGTGGCTACACCTTC. It specifies CASSWEGARGYTF.

This clonotype was detected a few times. The gene calls are TRBV2 and TRBJ1-2; D unresolved. The germline gives CDR1 SNHLY, CDR2 FYNNEI. V lost 4 bases and J lost 0, with 18 bases in between. The CDR3 is made up of 17 amino acids. The CDR3 region is CASSAVTAGLANYGYTF. CDR3 sequence (DNA): TGTGCCAGCAGTGCGGTTACGGCAGGCCTAGCTAACTATGGCTACACCTTC.

This clonotype appeared a few times. This chain joins TRBV20-1 and TRBJ1-5; D might be TRBD1 (5 bases). Trimming removed 6 bases from V and 2 bases from J, with 23 bases in between. Germline CDR1 and CDR2: DFQATT and SNEGSKA (reference sequence). This CDR3 region has 17 residues. CDR3 coding DNA: TGCAGTGCCCCCTTCCCGGCCGAGGGGACCGGCAATCAGCCCCAGCATTTT. This sequence encodes CSAPFPAEGTGNQPQHF.

V and J are TRBV7-2 and TRBJ1-5, with 9 nucleotides matching TRBD1. Trimming at V came to 8 bases and at J to 6 bases, leaving 11 bases not matched to a gene. In germline, CDR1 is SGHTA, CDR2 FQGNSA. This CDR3 contains 15 residues. The CDR3 DNA sequence: TGTGCCAGCGGAATACAGGGGGCATTTAGTCAGCCCCAGCATTTT. This encodes CASGIQGAFSQPQHF.

This chain joins TRBV6-5 and TRBJ2-1, with 7 bases matching TRBD1. Germline CDR1 MNHEY, CDR2 SVGAGI. The CDR3 covers 13 residues. Trimming took 4 bases from V and 12 from J; bases not matched to a gene: 9. The CDR3 region is CASSSLIQGRQFF. CDR3 bases: TGTGCCAGCAGTTCCCTAATACAGGGGAGGCAGTTCTTC.

At least ten counts were recorded for this clonotype. The V and J genes are TRBV12-3 or TRBV12-4 and TRBJ1-1; TRBD1 is a possible D gene (5 bases). The CDR3 has 13 residues. The ends were cut back, 2 bases at V and 5 bases at J, with 9 bases in the middle. The CDR3 region is CASSLSGGTEAFF. The CDR3 DNA reads TGTGCCAGCAGTTTATCGGGGGGAACTGAAGCTTTCTTT.

The rearrangement joins TRBV4-2 to TRBJ2-1, with D perhaps TRBD2 (5 bases). The CDR3 is 15 residues long. Germline V gives CDR1 LGHNA, CDR2 YNFKEQ. Trimming took 2 bases from V and 0 from J, leaving 8 bases between them. CDR3 in amino acids: CASSQQRSSYNEQFF. The DNA for the CDR3 is TGTGCCAGCAGCCAACAGCGGAGCTCCTACAATGAGCAGTTCTTC.

The rearrangement joins TRBV14 to TRBJ2-5; D could derive from TRBD1 or TRBD2 (5 bases each). The CDR3 has 14 residues. The germline gives CDR1 SGHDN, CDR2 FVKESK. The germline V and J ends were trimmed by 4 bases and 2 bases, with 11 bases remaining between them. The CDR3 DNA follows: TGTGCCAGCAGCCCTCGGGGACGGCAAGAGACCCAGTACTTC. It specifies CASSPRGRQETQYF.

V and J are TRBV6-5 and TRBJ2-3, with D maybe TRBD2 (5 bases). Per germline, CDR1 MNHEY and CDR2 SVGAGI. The CDR3 is 14 residues long. The V end lost 2 bases, the J end lost 0 bases, and 6 bases lay between the germline ends. The CDR3 here is CASSYQRSTDTQYF. Here the CDR3 DNA reads TGTGCCAGCAGTTACCAGCGGAGCACAGATACGCAGTATTTT.

This clonotype showed up just a few times. The CDR3 nucleotides are TGCGCCAGCAGCCAAGCGACAGCACGAGGGGCCCAGTACTTC. This translates into CASSQATARGAQYF. This sequence joins TRBV4-3 and TRBJ2-5; D could derive from TRBD1 or TRBD2 (5 bases each). This CDR3 comprises 14 residues. Looked up from germline, CDR1 is LGHNA and CDR2 is YSLEER. With 1 base removed from V and 9 bases from J, the gap between germline ends came to 15 bases.

This clonotype was seen a few times. The genes are TRBV11-2 and TRBJ2-5, with 12 positions matching TRBD2. The ends lost 5 bases at V and 4 bases at J; junction bases unmatched: 5. The CDR3 is made up of 15 amino acids. Germline CDR1 reads SGHAT; CDR2 reads FQNNGV. The CDR3 sequence: CASSARLAGVETQYF. In DNA, the CDR3 is TGTGCCAGCAGCGCCCGACTAGCGGGGGTAGAGACCCAGTACTTC.

The chain uses TRBV6-2 or TRBV6-3 and TRBJ2-3; D possibly corresponds to TRBD1 (5 bases). V was pared by 8 bases and J by 0 bases, with 12 bases between. Germline V gene data show CDR1 as MNHEY and CDR2 as SVGEGT. The CDR3 consists of 14 residues. CDR3 nucleotide sequence: TGTGCCAGCGGTAGGGGCAAAAGCACAGATACGCAGTATTTT. Its protein product is CASGRGKSTDTQYF.

This clonotype came up a few times. The chain employs TRBV10-3 and TRBJ1-1, with unresolved D. Germline assignment: CDR1 ENHRY and CDR2 SYGVKD. This CDR3 region has 14 residues. Trimming left V 0 bases short and J 6 bases short, with 11 bases between. Here the CDR3 DNA reads TGTGCCATCAGTGAGTCCGAGGGAATCCCTGAAGCTTTCTTT. Translating gives CAISESEGIPEAFF.

J is TRBJ1-1 and V is TRBV18, with TRBD1 matching over 7 bases. Germline assignment: CDR1 KGHSH and CDR2 LQKENI. This CDR3 is 16 amino acids long. After removal of 1 base from V and 0 bases from J, the junction contained 5 bases not matched to a gene. Here the CDR3 reads CASSPQGALLNTEAFF. The CDR3 region has the DNA TGTGCCAGCTCACCACAGGGGGCCCTCTTGAACACTGAAGCTTTCTTT.

To note about this clonotype: This may come from a read error, since a much larger clone is one base off. The V gene is TRBV7-9, the J gene TRBJ2-7, with D tentatively TRBD1 (6 bases). Germline-derived CDR1 and CDR2 are SEHNR and FQNEAQ (reference sequence). This CDR3 comprises 15 residues. The V end was cut by 5 bases, the J end by 2 bases, with 16 bases between. The CDR3 sequence: CASSNYRDRTYEQYF. CDR3 DNA: TGTGCCAGCAGCAACTACAGGGACCGGACCTACGAGCAGTACTTC.

This chain connects TRBV7-9 to TRBJ2-1; D is possibly TRBD2 (6 bases). CDR3 length: 15 residues. Germline V gives CDR1 SEHNR, CDR2 FQNEAQ (reference sequence). Deletions cut 7 bases from V and 2 bases from J, with 15 bases between. Here the CDR3 DNA reads TGTGCCAGCACCCCCGGGACTGGGGCCTACAATGAGCAGTTCTTC. Translating it yields CASTPGTGAYNEQFF.

This clonotype came up a few times. This chain joins TRBV28 and TRBJ1-4; D is undetermined. CDR3 length: 16 residues. Germline CDR1 reads MDHEN; CDR2 reads SYDVKM. V lost 6 bases and J 8 bases, leaving 22 bases between the germline ends. CDR3 coding DNA: TGTGCCAGCAGCCCACTCTTTACCCAAATCCGGGAAAAACTGTTTTTT. It encodes CASSPLFTQIREKLFF.

The CDR3 here is CASSFGQHSYEQYF. The CDR3 nucleotides read TGTGCCAGCAGTTTTGGGCAGCATTCCTACGAGCAGTACTTC. The chain combines TRBV12-3 or TRBV12-4 with TRBJ2-7; D unclear. V lost 3 bases and J lost 1, with 10 bases in between. The CDR3 consists of 14 residues.

This chain links TRBV11-2 with TRBJ2-1; D ambiguous. Trimming pared 4 bases from V and 2 bases from J, leaving 15 bases between. The V gene's germline CDR1 is SGHAT and CDR2 FQNNGV. This CDR3 contains 16 residues. CDR3 nucleotides: TGTGCCAGCAGCTCCTTTCACGGGCCGGCCTACAATGAGCAGTTCTTC. Translation gives CASSSFHGPAYNEQFF.

This clonotype was seen a few times. The rearrangement joins TRBV29-1 to TRBJ1-1, with D tentatively TRBD1 (5 bases). Trimming took off 7 bases at V and 6 bases at J, with 12 bases between the two ends. The germline V gene has CDR1 SQVTM and CDR2 ANQGSEA. The CDR3 length is 11 residues. The CDR3 protein is CSAVLGPEAFF. The DNA of the CDR3 is TGCAGCGCCGTCCTGGGGCCTGAAGCTTTCTTT.

The rearrangement joins TRBV7-2 to TRBJ2-7, with 7 bases lining up with TRBD2. In germline, CDR1 is SGHTA, CDR2 FQGNSA. V was pared by 8 bases and J by 0 bases, with 4 bases of the junction left unmatched. The CDR3 is 13 residues long. CDR3 sequence: CASGLEASYEQYF. The CDR3 coding sequence is TGTGCCAGCGGACTAGAGGCCTCCTACGAGCAGTACTTC.